Listed below are T cell receptor beta chains from one sample, sequenced in a study of T cells after yellow fever vaccination. TCRdb reprocessed the 5' RACE reads with MiXCR, giving one entry per CDR3 protein. The table includes 550,000 or so distinct CDR3 sequences, roughly 19% detected once. The material sequenced was PBMCs, taken 15 days after the yellow fever booster vaccination. These receptors were collected from a man aged 25 to 40 who received the YFV17D yellow fever vaccine. CDR3s include the opening cysteine and the closing phenylalanine or tryptophan. A D gene is named only where the DNA matches it firmly. Where a row states a size, it is once, few, many or the class of an expanded clone; other rows omit it.

abundance: few
j_gene: TRBJ2-2
v_gene: TRBV4-2
len: 22
d_gene: TRBD2
CDR3nt: TGTGCCAGCAGCGAAGCGATGGTTGAGGGGACTAGCGAGACGAACGGGACCGGGGAGCTGTTTTTT
CDR3aa: CASSEAMVEGTSETNGTGELFF

abundance: NA
j_gene: TRBJ1-1
v_gene: TRBV29-1
len: 13
d_gene: TRBD1
CDR3nt: TGCAGCGCTGGCCGGGACAGGGACTCTCCGGCTTTCTTT
CDR3aa: CSAGRDRDSPAFF

abundance: few
j_gene: TRBJ2-7
v_gene: TRBV4-2
len: 17
d_gene: TRBD2
CDR3nt: TGTGCCAGCAGCCAAGATGTGTCTAGCGGGAGAAGCAGGGAGCAGTACTTC
CDR3aa: CASSQDVSSGRSREQYF

abundance: once
j_gene: TRBJ2-5
v_gene: TRBV10-3
len: 14
d_gene: TRBD1
CDR3nt: TGTGCCCGACCTGGACAGGGGGCACAAGAGACCCAGTACTTC
CDR3aa: CARPGQGAQETQYF

abundance: many
j_gene: TRBJ2-3
v_gene: TRBV7-2
len: 11
d_gene: NA
CDR3nt: TGTGCCAGCAGCCGACCAGATACGCAGTATTTT
CDR3aa: CASSRPDTQYF

abundance: NA
j_gene: TRBJ2-5
v_gene: TRBV19
len: 11
d_gene: NA
CDR3nt: TGTGCCAGTAGGGACCTGCAGACCCAGTACTTC
CDR3aa: CASRDLQTQYF

abundance: few
j_gene: TRBJ2-2
v_gene: TRBV2
len: 13
d_gene: NA
CDR3nt: TGTGCCAGCAGTGAAAGCCGGGCCGGGGAGCTGTTTTTT
CDR3aa: CASSESRAGELFF

abundance: few
j_gene: TRBJ2-5
v_gene: TRBV7-9
len: 14
d_gene: TRBD2
CDR3nt: TGTGCCAGCAGTCCCTCGGGAGGGAGGGAGACCCAGTACTTC
CDR3aa: CASSPSGGRETQYF

abundance: NA
j_gene: TRBJ2-7
v_gene: TRBV10-3
len: 14
d_gene: TRBD2
CDR3nt: TGTGCCATCAGAGGGACTAGCGGGAACTACGAGCAGTACTTC
CDR3aa: CAIRGTSGNYEQYF

abundance: few
j_gene: TRBJ2-2
v_gene: TRBV6-4
len: 12
d_gene: NA
CDR3nt: TGTGCCAGCAGTGCCCAAGCCGGGGAGCTGTTTTTT
CDR3aa: CASSAQAGELFF

abundance: few
j_gene: TRBJ1-4
v_gene: TRBV25-1
len: 14
d_gene: NA
CDR3nt: TGTGCCAGCAGTGCGACGCTTATGAGGGAAAAACTGTTTTTT
CDR3aa: CASSATLMREKLFF

abundance: NA
j_gene: TRBJ2-3
v_gene: TRBV10-3
len: 18
d_gene: NA
CDR3nt: TGTGCCATCAGGGCAGGGGAGTCGACTTCTCCTAGCACAGATACGCAGTATTTT
CDR3aa: CAIRAGESTSPSTDTQYF

abundance: NA
j_gene: TRBJ2-3
v_gene: TRBV14
len: 20
d_gene: TRBD2
CDR3nt: TGTGCCAGCAGCCAAGAACGGTCTTATCGAGCGGGAGGTAGGCCAGATACGCAGTATTTT
CDR3aa: CASSQERSYRAGGRPDTQYF

abundance: NA
j_gene: TRBJ1-1
v_gene: TRBV6-2/TRBV6-3
len: 13
d_gene: NA
CDR3nt: TGTGCCAGCAATGTTGCGGGGAGGACTGAAGCTTTCTTT
CDR3aa: CASNVAGRTEAFF

abundance: NA
j_gene: TRBJ2-3
v_gene: TRBV7-9
len: 15
d_gene: TRBD1
CDR3nt: TGTGCCAGCAGCCTCCGAGCAGGGGGCCCAGATACGCAGTATTTT
CDR3aa: CASSLRAGGPDTQYF

abundance: few
j_gene: TRBJ2-1
v_gene: TRBV12-3/TRBV12-4
len: 15
d_gene: TRBD2
CDR3nt: TGTGCCAGCAGTGGGACTAGCGACACCTACAATGAGCAGTTCTTC
CDR3aa: CASSGTSDTYNEQFF

abundance: NA
j_gene: TRBJ2-2
v_gene: TRBV12-3/TRBV12-4
len: 17
d_gene: NA
CDR3nt: TGTGCCAGCAGTTTCTCTCGCGCTAAAGCTACCACCGGGGAGCTGTTTTTT
CDR3aa: CASSFSRAKATTGELFF

abundance: few
j_gene: TRBJ2-2
v_gene: TRBV12-3/TRBV12-4
len: 14
d_gene: NA
CDR3nt: TGTGCCAGCAGAAACACGGGAAGTTCCGGGGAGCTGTTTTTT
CDR3aa: CASRNTGSSGELFF

abundance: NA
j_gene: TRBJ1-2
v_gene: TRBV24-1
len: 12
d_gene: NA
CDR3nt: TGTGCCACCAGTGACGGGGGAGGTGGCTACACCTTC
CDR3aa: CATSDGGGGYTF

abundance: few
j_gene: TRBJ1-1
v_gene: TRBV12-3/TRBV12-4
len: 14
d_gene: NA
CDR3nt: TGTGCCAGCAGTTTTACGAGGGCGAACACTGAAGCTTTCTTT
CDR3aa: CASSFTRANTEAFF

abundance: few
j_gene: TRBJ2-7
v_gene: TRBV27
len: 13
d_gene: TRBD1
CDR3nt: TGTGCCAGCCAAAGACAGGGGTCCTACGAGCAGTACTTC
CDR3aa: CASQRQGSYEQYF

abundance: NA
j_gene: TRBJ1-5
v_gene: TRBV5-6
len: 16
d_gene: TRBD1
CDR3nt: TGTGCCAGCAGCTTGGGAATGGGACAGGGAAATCAGCCCCAGCATTTT
CDR3aa: CASSLGMGQGNQPQHF

abundance: NA
j_gene: TRBJ1-2
v_gene: TRBV29-1
len: 12
d_gene: TRBD1
CDR3nt: TGCAGCGCCAGGGGGCAGAGGTTTGGCTACACCTTC
CDR3aa: CSARGQRFGYTF

abundance: NA
j_gene: TRBJ2-1
v_gene: TRBV6-1
len: 14
d_gene: TRBD2
CDR3nt: TGTGCCAGCAGGGGACTAGCGGGACCCAATGAGCAGTTCTTC
CDR3aa: CASRGLAGPNEQFF

abundance: NA
j_gene: TRBJ2-1
v_gene: TRBV9
len: 17
d_gene: NA
CDR3nt: TGTGCCAGCAGCGCCATTCTGAATAGCTTTTCCTACAATGAGCAGTTCTTC
CDR3aa: CASSAILNSFSYNEQFF

abundance: few
j_gene: TRBJ1-1
v_gene: TRBV10-3
len: 12
d_gene: NA
CDR3nt: TGTGCCATCAGTGAGTCGAGAGTTGAAGCTTTCTTT
CDR3aa: CAISESRVEAFF

abundance: NA
j_gene: TRBJ2-1
v_gene: TRBV3-1
len: 16
d_gene: NA
CDR3nt: TGTGCCAGCAGCCAAGACCTAGGAGGGAGAAGGAATGAGCAGTTCTTC
CDR3aa: CASSQDLGGRRNEQFF

abundance: NA
j_gene: TRBJ1-3
v_gene: TRBV20-1
len: 15
d_gene: TRBD1
CDR3nt: TGCAGTGCTGCCAGGGGGCAAAGCTCTGGAAACACCATATATTTT
CDR3aa: CSAARGQSSGNTIYF

abundance: NA
j_gene: TRBJ2-3
v_gene: TRBV20-1
len: 15
d_gene: TRBD2
CDR3nt: TGCAGTGCTAGAGAAACTAGCGGGTTCACAGATACGCAGTATTTT
CDR3aa: CSARETSGFTDTQYF

abundance: few
j_gene: TRBJ2-5
v_gene: TRBV25-1
len: 16
d_gene: NA
CDR3nt: TGTGCCAGCAGTGAAGGGAAGGGGTCTGTCCAAGAGACCCAGTACTTC
CDR3aa: CASSEGKGSVQETQYF

abundance: NA
j_gene: TRBJ1-4
v_gene: TRBV10-3
len: 15
d_gene: NA
CDR3nt: TGTGCCATCAGTGAATCCTGGATGAGCGATGAAAAACTGTTTTTT
CDR3aa: CAISESWMSDEKLFF

abundance: NA
j_gene: TRBJ2-5
v_gene: TRBV6-1
len: 13
d_gene: NA
CDR3nt: TGTGCCAGCACCGAGCCGAATGTACAGACCCAGTACTTC
CDR3aa: CASTEPNVQTQYF

abundance: once
j_gene: TRBJ2-5
v_gene: TRBV10-1
len: 14
d_gene: NA
CDR3nt: TGCGCCAGCAGTGAGTCACCGGGTCAAGAGACCCAGTACTTC
CDR3aa: CASSESPGQETQYF

abundance: few
j_gene: TRBJ2-7
v_gene: TRBV7-9
len: 17
d_gene: NA
CDR3nt: TGTGCCAGCAGCTCACGGACCCGGGACTCCCGCTCCTACGAGCAGTACTTC
CDR3aa: CASSSRTRDSRSYEQYF

abundance: NA
j_gene: TRBJ2-5
v_gene: TRBV5-1
len: 16
d_gene: TRBD2
CDR3nt: TGCGCCAGCAGCCTTACGTTGGGGACTAGCGGGTCATCCCAGTACTTC
CDR3aa: CASSLTLGTSGSSQYF

abundance: few
j_gene: TRBJ2-7
v_gene: TRBV5-1
len: 14
d_gene: TRBD1
CDR3nt: TGCGCCAGCAGCTCGGGCAGGGGGTGGCACGAGCAGTACTTC
CDR3aa: CASSSGRGWHEQYF

abundance: NA
j_gene: TRBJ1-2
v_gene: TRBV7-9
len: 13
d_gene: NA
CDR3nt: TGTGCCAGCAGCTTAGCGCAATCAAATGGCTACACCTTC
CDR3aa: CASSLAQSNGYTF

abundance: few
j_gene: TRBJ1-5
v_gene: TRBV7-2
len: 13
d_gene: TRBD1
CDR3nt: TGTGCCAGCGGAGTGAGGGGGCATCAGCCCCAGCATTTT
CDR3aa: CASGVRGHQPQHF